This T cell receptor beta chain was documented in a study of blood T cells in healthy people across ages. Per the germline V gene, CDR1 is LGHDT and CDR2 is YNNKEL (reference sequence). This CDR3 has 16 residues. V lost 0 bases and J lost 8; bases outside the gene matches: 10. With respect to this clonotype: Antigen specificity is unknown.

Combining a sample-barcoded 5' primer with a J-beta primer mix, a second PCR ran for roughly 6 to 11 cycles. Using its own MiXCR run on the 5' RACE reads, TCRdb lists one record per CDR3 protein. The sample yields about a million distinct CDR3 sequences, around 46% seen once. Study results and caveats: Getting older went along with TCR beta diversity per million T cells dropping roughly linearly.

The sequencing input was blood. The receptor was isolated from a man aged 25-45 years in good health. This chain joins TRBV3-1 and TRBJ2-1; 7 bases align to TRBD2. CDR3 residues: CASSQDGGRSSYEQFF. The CDR3 nucleotides read TGTGCCAGCAGCCAAGATGGCGGGAGAAGTTCTTATGAGCAGTTCTTC.